Sequencing of this TCR beta chain was carried out in a study of blood T cell repertoires in COVID-19. Overall study context: Spain, Italy and the United States supplied samples that represented acute and convalescent COVID-19.

In the original analysis: Reference gene primer amplification gave nucleated cell count estimates. Some clones are missing from TCRdb's copy, which holds only in-frame ones; the method was immunoSEQ multiplex PCR. V, J and clone size were drawn from that table, and D and trimming were deduced from the DNA. The data show about 52,000 clones, around 82% seen once. CDR1 and CDR2 from the germline V gene are SGHVS and FNYEAQ. The V end was cut by 2 bases, the J end by 13 bases, with 14 bases between. CDR3 length: 13 amino acids. One Seattle source followed patients from active infection through their disease course.

This chain connects TRBV7-6 to TRBJ1-4; a possible D gene is TRBD1 (6 bases). The origin of this receptor is a woman older than 75 with COVID-19, enrolled during active disease. Sequences were obtained from peripheral blood. CDR3 loop: CASSLPTDSRLFF. DNA of the CDR3: TGTGCCAGCAGCTTACCAACGGACAGTCGACTGTTTTTT.